Here is one T cell receptor (beta chain) with its context. The antigen is not known. The record originates from a study of cytomegalovirus exposure and HLA in healthy donors. Use of 60 Vbeta and 13 Jbeta primers characterized the PCR. Assay: immunoSEQ multiplex PCR; the TCRdb copy retains only in-frame clones and omits some. The sample contains about 100,000 clones, roughly 82% of which appear only once. CDR1 and CDR2 (germline): MNHEY, SMNVEV (reference sequence). The CDR3 is made up of 17 amino acids. Trimming cost V 3 bases and J 10 bases, with 22 bases left between them. Study-wide points: It was reported in a later analysis that an Asian-associated ancestry cluster showed fewer N-insertions than the approximately 690-donor mean. Despite most TCR sequences being rare, some public TCRs occurred in many donors.

This receptor was obtained from a woman aged 18-29 years in good health and CMV-seronegative. Material for sequencing was PBMCs. J is TRBJ1-6 and V is TRBV27, with D maybe TRBD1 (5 bases). CDR3 coding DNA: TGTGCCAGCAGTTTTTCCCTTCGGGGGGAGAGAGGCTCACCCCTCCACTTT. It yields the protein CASSFSLRGERGSPLHF.